This T cell receptor (beta chain) was documented in a study of tumor-infiltrating lymphocytes in primary liver carcinoma. Study overall: Yields of productive TCRbeta reads ranged from roughly 3.5 to 7.5 million per sample and were similar across tissue types.

Germline-derived CDR1 and CDR2 are MNHNS and SASEGT. This CDR3 has 16 residues. This clonotype was seen only once. The target antigen is unknown. Co-extracted RNA and DNA came from roughly 20-30 mg of unsorted bulk tissue. Patients had primary liver carcinoma treated by surgical resection. Study-level points and caveats: The study found a significantly higher top-250-clone fraction in tumors than in blood (p = 0.039).

A constant-region primer primed TCR beta cDNA synthesis from roughly 500 ng of total RNA. Libraries for TCR beta were built through three nested multiplex PCR rounds, which together made up a slightly modified ARM-PCR procedure. Use of TRBV1-TRBV30 forward primers with a C-beta reverse primer characterized the first two PCR rounds, which lasted roughly 9 cycles each. TCRdb reanalysed the multiplex PCR reads using MiXCR and keeps one entry per CDR3 protein. The sample records roughly 36,000 distinct CDR3 sequences, roughly 77% being singletons. The chain is built from TRBV6-1 and TRBJ2-3; D call uncertain. The sequenced sample consisted of tumor-adjacent normal liver tissue. The TCR originated in a man aged 35 to 55 with primary liver carcinoma and hepatitis B virus infection. CDR3 in DNA: TGTGTAAGCAGTGAAGTTTTGCGGAGTCGGCGGGATACGCAGTATTTT. Translation gives CVSSEVLRSRRDTQYF.